This TCR beta chain was recorded in a study of OX40 agonist ivuxolimab in advanced cancers. Produced via immunoSEQ multiplex PCR; TCRdb's table is partial and in-frame only. The repertoire has around 40,000 clones, more than 80% of them found once; the top ten carry roughly 4.1%. The length of the CDR3 is 16 residues. Germline CDR1 reads SEHNR; CDR2 reads FQNEAQ (reference sequence). Unmatched junction bases numbered 8, after V lost 5 bases and J lost 4 bases. The sequences come from CD4+ or CD8+ T cells sorted from blood, collected in a trial of the OX40 agonist ivuxolimab. This receptor was obtained from an adult with an advanced solid tumor such as melanoma, head and neck, liver or kidney cancer. This chain links TRBV7-9 with TRBJ1-4; 9 bases agree with TRBD1. CDR3 sequence reads: CASSRLQGASNEKLFF. The CDR3 bases are TGTGCCAGCAGCAGACTACAGGGGGCCAGTAATGAAAAACTGTTTTTT.